This T cell receptor beta chain is drawn from a study of lymphopenia after photon versus proton radiotherapy. Study-wide points: Under photons, naive T cells and diversity fell while effector/memory populations rose.

Worth noting for this clone: Its antigen is still unknown.

Generated by immunoSEQ multiplex PCR, the TCRdb table keeps only in-frame clones and is missing some. In the table there are 70,000 or so clones, just under 95% of which are singletons. The source material was peripheral blood, sampled from a patient treated with photon-based radiotherapy. This receptor was obtained from a middle-aged woman with cholangiocarcinoma.

The CDR3 spells CASSQESSGNTGELFF. The CDR3 DNA follows: TGTGCCAGCAGCCAAGAATCCAGCGGGAACACCGGGGAGCTGTTTTTT. The rearrangement uses TRBV4-2 and TRBJ2-2, with D possibly matching TRBD2 (5 bases). The V end was cut by 0 bases, the J end by 1 base, with 9 bases between. The CDR3 length is 16 residues. Germline V gene sequence: CDR1 LGHNA, CDR2 YNFKEQ.